The 30 T cell receptor beta chains reported below all come from one sample, sequenced in a study of blood T cell repertoires in COVID-19. The data were produced by immunoSEQ multiplex PCR, yet TCRdb's version contains in-frame clones alone and is incomplete. Of a few hundred thousand clones listed, about 90% are singletons. The sample was peripheral blood. These receptors originate from a woman aged 45-60 years with acute or convalescent COVID-19.

V and J are TRBV9 and TRBJ2-1; D is ambiguous. CDR3 length: 13 residues. CDR1 and CDR2 (germline): SGDLS, YYNGEE. Trimming removed 4 bases at V and 5 bases at J, with 10 bases between. The CDR3 loop reads CASSYINHNEQFF. The CDR3 nucleotides are TGTGCCAGCAGCTATATAAATCACAATGAGCAGTTCTTC. The full variable domain, rest sourced from reference TRBV9 and TRBJ2-1, is DSGVTQTPKHLITATGQRVTLRCSPRSGDLSVYWYQQSLDQGLQFLIQYYNGEERAKGNILERFSAQQFPDLHSELNLSSLELGDSALYFCASSYINHNEQFFGPGTRLTVL.

The chain couples TRBV5-1 to TRBJ1-1, with 9 bases lining up with TRBD1. The CDR3 is made up of 18 amino acids. V shed 2 bases, J shed 2 bases, and the junction held 13 bases outside the gene matches. Germline V gives CDR1 SGHRS, CDR2 YFSETQ. In DNA form, the CDR3 reads TGCGCCAGCAGCTTTAGACCGGGACAGGGCGCTACTAACACTGAAGCTTTCTTT. It translates to CASSFRPGQGATNTEAFF.

The V gene is TRBV5-1, the J gene TRBJ2-5; perhaps TRBD1 as D (5 bases). V was cut by 2 bases and J by 5 bases, with 16 bases left in between. This CDR3 has 15 amino acids. CDR1 SGHRS and CDR2 YFSETQ come from the germline V gene. CDR3 loop: CASSFSSGNLETQYF. The CDR3 region has the DNA TGCGCCAGCAGCTTCTCTTCAGGGAACTTGGAGACCCAGTACTTC.

With regard to this clone: Additional DNA sequences in this sample encode the identical CDR3. This chain links TRBV18 with TRBJ1-5; 9 bases match TRBD1. This CDR3 is 15 amino acids long. Germline-derived CDR1 and CDR2 are KGHSH and LQKENI. V trimming: 3 bases; J trimming: 4 bases; junction bases outside the gene matches: 4. The CDR3 here is CASSPGGQGNQPQHF. The DNA of the CDR3 is TGTGCCAGCTCACCGGGGGGACAGGGAAATCAGCCCCAGCATTTT.

In this sample, this clone turned up once. The J gene is TRBJ1-3, the V gene TRBV7-9, with D possibly matching TRBD1 (5 bases). The length of the CDR3 is 13 residues. V was cut by 3 bases and J by 2 bases, with 5 bases left in between. Per germline, CDR1 SEHNR and CDR2 FQNEAQ (reference sequence). The CDR3 here is CASSLDTGNTIYF. The CDR3 DNA reads TGTGCCAGCAGCTTGGACACTGGAAACACCATATATTTT.

The CDR3 DNA sequence: TGTGCCAGCAGTGACAGGGGGAACATTCAGTACTTC. This gives the protein CASSDRGNIQYF. This chain joins TRBV6-1 and TRBJ2-4; 7 bases are a match to TRBD1. The CDR3 is made up of 12 amino acids. Germline V gene sequence: CDR1 MNHNS, CDR2 SASEGT. Trimming at V came to 3 bases and at J to 7 bases, leaving 0 bases not matched to a gene.

The rearrangement links TRBV9 to TRBJ1-6; no reliable D call. There are 15 residues in the CDR3. V was trimmed by 0 bases and J by 6 bases, leaving 10 bases between them. Germline V gene sequence: CDR1 SGDLS, CDR2 YYNGEE. Here the CDR3 DNA reads TGTGCCAGCAGCGTAGCCCGGGAGAGTAATTCACCCCTCCACTTT. It translates to CASSVARESNSPLHF.

This chain uses TRBV2 with TRBJ1-5, with D possibly matching TRBD1 (6 bases). The V end was cut by 6 bases, the J end by 5 bases, with 11 bases between. Looked up from germline, CDR1 is SNHLY and CDR2 is FYNNEI. This CDR3 comprises 13 residues. The CDR3 sequence: CASRIQGDQPQHF. The DNA of the CDR3 is TGTGCCAGCAGGATACAGGGCGATCAGCCCCAGCATTTT. Combining the CDR3 with reference TRBV2 and TRBJ1-5 gives the whole variable domain EPEVTQTPSHQVTQMGQEVILRCVPISNHLYFYWYRQILGQKVEFLVSFYNNEISEKSEIFDDQFSVERPDGSNFTLKIRSTKLEDSAMYFCASRIQGDQPQHFGDGTRLSIL.

This sequence joins TRBV30 and TRBJ1-5; 10 bases map to TRBD1. The V gene's germline CDR1 is GTSNPN and CDR2 SVGIG (reference sequence). The CDR3 has 16 amino acids. The ends lost 4 bases at V and 4 bases at J; junction bases unmatched: 10. In DNA form, the CDR3 reads TGTGCCTGGAACCCCAGGACAGGGGGGGGGAATCAGCCCCAGCATTTT. It specifies CAWNPRTGGGNQPQHF.

This chain connects TRBV12-3 or TRBV12-4 to TRBJ1-2; 7 nucleotides line up with TRBD1. This CDR3 comprises 13 residues. V gave up 6 bases and J gave up 4 bases; unmatched junction bases: 5. This CDR3 reads CASREDRTYGYTF. The CDR3 nucleotides read TGTGCCAGCAGAGAGGACAGGACCTATGGCTACACCTTC.

This chain uses TRBV18 with TRBJ2-2; 9 nucleotides align to TRBD1. The CDR3 runs 17 residues. Germline CDR1 KGHSH, CDR2 LQKENI. Trimming at V came to 3 bases and at J to 5 bases, leaving 10 bases not matched to a gene. CDR3: CASSPSDRGRVTGELFF. In DNA, the CDR3 is TGTGCCAGCTCACCTTCGGACAGGGGAAGGGTTACCGGGGAGCTGTTTTTT.

J is TRBJ1-1 and V is TRBV19; 9 nucleotides agree with TRBD1. The germline V gene encodes CDR1 LNHDA and CDR2 SQIVND (reference sequence). Trimming removed 5 bases from V and 5 bases from J; junction bases left unmatched: 9. The CDR3 is 15 amino acids. In DNA form, the CDR3 reads TGTGCCAGTAGTCTCCAGGGACAGGGAGGAACTGAAGCTTTCTTT. It codes for CASSLQGQGGTEAFF. Based on the CDR3 plus reference TRBV19 and TRBJ1-1, the full variable domain is DGGITQSPKYLFRKEGQNVTLSCEQNLNHDAMYWYRQDPGQGLRLIYYSQIVNDFQKGDIAEGYSVSREKKESFPLTVTSAQKNPTAFYLCASSLQGQGGTEAFFGQGTRLTVV.

The J gene is TRBJ2-7, the V gene TRBV4-1; TRBD2 matches at 12 bases. This CDR3 is built from 15 residues. V lost 4 bases, J lost 3 bases, and 4 bases stayed unmatched. Germline V gene sequence: CDR1 MGHRA, CDR2 YSYEKL. CDR3 loop: CASSPKGLAGYEQYF. The DNA of the CDR3 is TGCGCCAGCAGCCCCAAGGGACTAGCGGGCTACGAGCAGTACTTC.

This clone has only a few counts. The chain joins TRBV4-2 to TRBJ1-5; 9 bases line up with TRBD1. With 3 bases clipped from V and 6 bases from J, the junction kept 6 bases outside the gene matches. The CDR3 runs to 15 residues. Per the germline V gene, CDR1 is LGHNA and CDR2 is YNFKEQ. The CDR3 loop is CASSHPGQGGQPQHF. Written as DNA, the CDR3 is TGTGCCAGCAGCCACCCGGGACAGGGCGGTCAGCCCCAGCATTTT.

This clone was detected a few times. V and J are TRBV7-6 and TRBJ2-5, with TRBD1 matching 9 bases. This CDR3 comprises 15 residues. V shed 8 bases and J 4 bases; nucleotides not matched to a gene: 11. The germline V gene has CDR1 SGHVS and CDR2 FNYEAQ. For the CDR3, the DNA is TGTGCCAGCGATAAGACAGGGGGTGCTCCAGAGACCCAGTACTTC. Its protein product is CASDKTGGAPETQYF.

V gene TRBV25-1 combines with J gene TRBJ2-5, with 10 nucleotides matching TRBD1. The trim removed 4 bases at V and 7 bases at J, leaving 12 bases unmatched. This CDR3 spans 16 amino acids. CDR1 and CDR2 from the germline V gene are MGHDK and SYGVNS. CDR3: CASSGGGQGTRGTQYF. DNA of the CDR3: TGTGCCAGCAGTGGGGGGGGACAGGGGACAAGAGGGACCCAGTACTTC.

V gene TRBV27 combines with J gene TRBJ2-1; D is undetermined. Germline values: CDR1 MNHEY, CDR2 SMNVEV (reference sequence). V lost 2 bases, J lost 8 bases, and 13 bases lay in between. CDR3 length equals 14 residues. The CDR3: CASSLLSAVHEQFF. CDR3 bases: TGTGCCAGCAGTTTACTAAGCGCCGTACATGAGCAGTTCTTC.

The chain couples TRBV4-1 to TRBJ1-1; D is unclear. Germline assignment: CDR1 MGHRA and CDR2 YSYEKL. V dropped 1 base and J dropped 1 base, with 7 bases sitting between them. CDR3 length: 14 residues. The CDR3, as DNA: TGCGCCAGCAGCCAAGCGAGACAGAACACTGAAGCTTTCTTT. This translates into CASSQARQNTEAFF.

The V gene is TRBV28, the J gene TRBJ2-3; D might be TRBD2 (5 bases). Trimming stripped 4 bases from V and 2 bases from J, with 16 bases between. Germline CDR1 MDHEN, CDR2 SYDVKM. CDR3 length: 16 residues. The CDR3 bases are TGTGCCAGCAGTTCCCAACCGGGGTTCACCACAGATACGCAGTATTTT. Protein sequence: CASSSQPGFTTDTQYF.

The chain is built from TRBV30 and TRBJ2-1; TRBD2 matches at 10 bases. After removal of 3 bases from V and 9 bases from J, the junction contained 5 bases not matched to a gene. This CDR3 contains 13 residues. Germline V gives CDR1 GTSNPN, CDR2 SVGIG (reference sequence). CDR3 sequence: CAWRLAGDIEQFF. CDR3 in DNA: TGTGCCTGGAGGCTAGCGGGAGATATTGAGCAGTTCTTC.

The chain employs TRBV7-2 and TRBJ2-7; 9 positions agree with TRBD1. CDR3 size: 15 residues. Germline CDR1 SGHTA, CDR2 FQGNSA. V dropped 5 bases and J dropped 3; count of bases not matched to a gene: 8. Here the CDR3 DNA reads TGTGCCAGCAGCCAGGACAGGGGACTTAGCTACGAGCAGTACTTC. It encodes CASSQDRGLSYEQYF.

The V gene is TRBV15, the J gene TRBJ1-1; 7 nucleotides agree with TRBD1. The CDR3 has 15 amino acids. With 4 bases clipped from V and 1 base from J, the junction kept 6 bases outside the gene matches. Looked up from germline, CDR1 is LNHNV and CDR2 is YYDKDF (reference sequence). The CDR3 DNA reads as TGTGCCACCAGCACAGTCCGGACAGGGAACACTGAAGCTTTCTTT. It specifies CATSTVRTGNTEAFF.

J is TRBJ2-3 and V is TRBV14, with D possibly being TRBD1 (6 bases). V lost 0 bases to trimming and J lost 1 base, with 14 bases between them. This CDR3 is 17 amino acids long. Germline V gene data show CDR1 as SGHDN and CDR2 as FVKESK. CDR3 protein: CASSQDRADSRTDTQYF. The CDR3 DNA is TGTGCCAGCAGCCAAGACAGGGCGGACAGCCGCACAGATACGCAGTATTTT.

The chain combines TRBV6-2 or TRBV6-3 with TRBJ2-1, with a possible D match to TRBD2 (6 bases). Germline V CDR1 and CDR2: MNHEY, SVGEGT. CDR3 length: 15 residues. The ends were cut back, 5 bases at V and 3 bases at J, with 14 bases in the middle. The CDR3 region is CASSRRGTFYNEQFF. The CDR3 region has the DNA TGTGCCAGCAGTCGCCGGGGGACTTTCTACAATGAGCAGTTCTTC.

J is TRBJ2-1 and V is TRBV6-6; 9 nucleotides agree with TRBD2. The CDR3 has 17 residues. Germline trimming cut 5 bases from V and 2 bases from J; bases unmatched to any gene: 10. CDR1 and CDR2 (germline): MNHNY, SVGAGI (reference sequence). CDR3 sequence reads: CASSHVVLAGAYNEQFF. CDR3 DNA: TGTGCCAGCAGTCACGTAGTATTAGCGGGAGCCTACAATGAGCAGTTCTTC.

The chain couples TRBV7-2 to TRBJ1-1; D unresolved. Germline V CDR1 and CDR2: SGHTA, FQGNSA. The CDR3 runs to 15 residues. V dropped 0 bases and J dropped 5 bases, with 13 bases sitting between them. The CDR3 nucleotides are TGTGCCAGCAGCTTAGCGTGGCGGGTGGGAACTGAAGCTTTCTTT. As protein: CASSLAWRVGTEAFF.

This chain connects TRBV21-1 to TRBJ1-1; the table's D call of TRBD1 was not tested on the DNA. TRBV21-1 is marked as a pseudogene. The CDR3 covers 19 residues. CDR3 region: CASSTRTGHGNLRNTEAFF. In DNA, the CDR3 is TGTGCCAGCAGCACTCGGACAGGGCACGGGAATTTGAGGAACACTGAAGCTTTCTTT.

As to this clone: At one boundary the junction diverges from the germline segment, which might be a read error. The CDR3 DNA is TGCGCCAGCAGCCAAGGGACTAGCGGGAGGTCCGAAATCTTC. It encodes CASSQGTSGRSEIF. This rearrangement joins TRBV5-1 to TRBJ2-1; 15 bases agree with TRBD2. In germline, CDR1 is SGHRS, CDR2 YFSETQ. The CDR3 has 14 residues.

V and J are TRBV4-3 and TRBJ2-3, with 10 bases lining up with TRBD2. CDR1 is LGHNA, CDR2 YSLEER, per germline. The CDR3 has 18 residues. J gave up 5 bases and V 0 bases, and 11 bases lay outside the gene matches. CDR3 in DNA: TGCGCCAGCAGCCAAGAAATGGAGCGGGAGGGCCGGGTAGATACGCAGTATTTT. Its protein is CASSQEMEREGRVDTQYF.

This clone was observed a single time. The chain couples TRBV9 to TRBJ2-7; tentatively, D is TRBD1 (5 bases). The germline gives CDR1 SGDLS, CDR2 YYNGEE. CDR3 length: 15 amino acids. The V and J ends lost 1 base and 3 bases respectively, with 14 bases between them. CDR3 DNA sequence: TGTGCCAGCAGCGTATTGCCAGGGCCATACTACGAGCAGTACTTC. Translated, it gives CASSVLPGPYYEQYF.